One and the same sample provided the 28 T cell receptor beta chains below, sequenced in a study of blood T cell repertoires in COVID-19. The assay was immunoSEQ multiplex PCR, and TCRdb's table has in-frame clones only and misses some. The sample lists fewer than 110,000 clones; 88% were seen once. The sequenced material came from peripheral blood. Receptors originate from a man aged 50-59 years with active or convalescent COVID-19.

The CDR3: CASSPGTGGLGQYF. CDR3 bases: TGCGCCAGCAGCCCAGGGACAGGGGGCTTAGGGCAGTACTTC. The rearrangement joins TRBV5-1 to TRBJ2-7; 12 bases are shared with TRBD1. The V segment lost 4 bases and the J segment 9 bases; nucleotides outside the gene matches: 8. The V gene's germline CDR1 is SGHRS and CDR2 YFSETQ. The CDR3 contains 14 residues.

This rearrangement joins TRBV3-1 (or the pseudogene TRBV3-2) to TRBJ1-1; D is uncertain. V was shortened by 2 bases and J by 1 base, with 14 bases between the two germline ends. The CDR3 runs to 16 residues. Germline V CDR1 and CDR2: LGHDT, YNNKEL (reference sequence). CDR3 nucleotides: TGTGCCAGCAGCCAACTTCACGGACGGGAGAACACTGAAGCTTTCTTT. It codes for CASSQLHGRENTEAFF.

The chain uses TRBV7-9 and TRBJ2-5, with 7 bases fitting TRBD1. Germline trimming cut 8 bases from V and 1 base from J; bases unmatched to any gene: 4. The CDR3 spans 13 residues. Germline CDR1 and CDR2: SEHNR and FQNEAQ (reference sequence). The CDR3 loop is CASRDSPQETQYF. In DNA, the CDR3 is TGTGCCAGCCGGGACAGCCCCCAAGAGACCCAGTACTTC.

This clone was detected a few times. The chain employs TRBV6-5 and TRBJ2-5; D may be TRBD2 (5 bases). Germline lookup yields CDR1 MNHEY and CDR2 SVGAGI. Trimming pared 2 bases from V and 5 bases from J, leaving 9 bases between. The CDR3 runs 13 residues. This CDR3 reads CASSYEGWETQYF. DNA for the CDR3: TGTGCCAGCAGTTACGAGGGTTGGGAGACCCAGTACTTC.

This clone was detected only once. The chain uses TRBV6-4 and TRBJ2-7; perhaps TRBD1 as D (7 bases). V lost 3 bases and J 5 bases, leaving 20 bases between the germline ends. This CDR3 contains 16 residues. Germline lookup yields CDR1 MRHNA and CDR2 SNTAGT. CDR3 sequence (DNA): TGTGCCAGCAGTGAAACATGGCAACAGGGGAGGAACGAGCAGTACTTC. Translation: CASSETWQQGRNEQYF.

The V and J genes are TRBV15 and TRBJ1-3; D call uncertain. The germline V gene encodes CDR1 LNHNV and CDR2 YYDKDF (reference sequence). Trimming shortened V by 1 base and J by 4 bases, and 8 bases separated the two germline ends. The CDR3 sequence is 14 residues long. Here the CDR3 reads CATSRVYGGNTIYF. As DNA, the CDR3 is TGTGCCACCAGCAGAGTATACGGGGGAAACACCATATATTTT. The complete variable domain, with remaining parts taken from reference TRBV15 and TRBJ1-3, reads DAMVIQNPRYQVTQFGKPVTLSCSQTLNHNVMYWYQQKSSQAPKLLFHYYDKDFNNEADTPDNFQSRRPNTSFCFLDIRSPGLGDTAMYLCATSRVYGGNTIYFGEGSWLTVV.

The J gene is TRBJ2-3, the V gene TRBV21-1; no check of the table's D call, TRBD1, against the DNA was made. TRBV21-1 is reported as a pseudogene. The CDR3 spans 16 residues. The CDR3 is CASSLQGRESTDTQYF. The CDR3 DNA is TGTGCCAGCAGCCTCCAGGGCAGGGAAAGCACAGATACGCAGTATTTT.

The chain carries TRBV14 and TRBJ2-1, with TRBD2 matching over 7 bases. The V segment lost 4 bases and the J segment 5 bases; nucleotides outside the gene matches: 2. The germline V gene has CDR1 SGHDN and CDR2 FVKESK. The CDR3 extends over 13 amino acids. This CDR3 is CASSRLADNEQFF. The CDR3 DNA follows: TGTGCCAGCAGCCGCCTAGCGGACAATGAGCAGTTCTTC.

The chain employs TRBV5-6 and TRBJ2-1; tentative D call: TRBD1 (6 bases). The length of the CDR3 is 16 residues. The germline gives CDR1 SGHDT, CDR2 YYEEEE. V shed 5 bases and J shed 2 bases, with 17 bases lying between them. This chain's CDR3 is CASSSGTIGPYNEQFF. CDR3 bases: TGTGCCAGCAGTTCCGGGACAATCGGCCCCTACAATGAGCAGTTCTTC.

This chain connects TRBV2 to TRBJ1-2; D perhaps matches TRBD1 (5 bases). This CDR3 region has 14 residues. The V gene's germline CDR1 is SNHLY and CDR2 FYNNEI. V was clipped by 4 bases and J by 0 bases, with 9 bases between them. The CDR3 bases are TGTGCCAGCAGTGGGACAAATACTAACTATGGCTACACCTTC. Encoded protein: CASSGTNTNYGYTF.

The rearrangement uses TRBV28 and TRBJ1-3; 9 bases line up with TRBD1. V lost 10 bases to trimming and J lost 7 bases; unmatched junction nucleotides: 5. Germline CDR1 MDHEN, CDR2 SYDVKM. The CDR3 runs 12 residues. CDR3 in amino acids: CAIRTGANTIYF. As DNA, the CDR3 is TGTGCCATCCGGACAGGGGCGAACACCATATATTTT.

J is TRBJ1-5 and V is TRBV10-3; 7 bases fit TRBD1. The germline gives CDR1 ENHRY, CDR2 SYGVKD. This CDR3 contains 13 residues. The V segment lost 8 bases and the J segment 4 bases; nucleotides outside the gene matches: 5. The CDR3 nucleotides read TGTGCCATCGGGGACAGAGTAAATCAGCCCCAGCATTTT. Protein product: CAIGDRVNQPQHF.

The chain employs TRBV3-1 (or the pseudogene TRBV3-2) and TRBJ2-5; D is unclear. V gave up 3 bases and J gave up 4 bases, with 18 bases separating them. CDR3 size: 16 residues. Germline CDR1 LGHDT, CDR2 YNNKEL (reference sequence). The DNA of the CDR3 is TGTGCCAGCAGCCACAACACATTAAGACTGGGAGAGACCCAGTACTTC. Its protein product is CASSHNTLRLGETQYF.

The chain couples TRBV10-3 to TRBJ2-1, with TRBD1 matching over 8 bases. CDR1 and CDR2 from the germline V gene are ENHRY and SYGVKD. This CDR3 region has 14 residues. V trimming: 10 bases; J trimming: 7 bases; junction bases outside the gene matches: 12. Here the CDR3 reads CATLEGTGRNEQFF. The CDR3 nucleotides read TGTGCCACCTTAGAAGGGACAGGAAGGAATGAGCAGTTCTTC.

The chain is built from TRBV18 and TRBJ2-5, with 9 bases lining up with TRBD2. CDR1 KGHSH and CDR2 LQKENI come from the germline V gene. The CDR3 has 15 amino acids. Trimming at V came to 2 bases and at J to 5 bases, leaving 6 bases not matched to a gene. The CDR3 loop is CASSPTTSGGETQYF. CDR3 sequence (DNA): TGTGCCAGCTCACCAACGACTAGCGGTGGGGAGACCCAGTACTTC.

J is TRBJ1-1 and V is TRBV5-6; 7 nucleotides agree with TRBD1. V dropped 6 bases and J dropped 1; count of bases not matched to a gene: 6. The V gene's germline CDR1 is SGHDT and CDR2 YYEEEE. This CDR3 contains 14 residues. The CDR3 DNA sequence: TGTGCCAGCATCACGGGACAGCAGAACACTGAAGCTTTCTTT. Protein sequence: CASITGQQNTEAFF.

This clone was found a few times. The chain combines TRBV5-8 with TRBJ2-3, with D perhaps TRBD2 (5 bases). The CDR3 loop spans 16 amino acids. Germline V gene lookup returns CDR1 SGHTS and CDR2 YDEGEE. V gave up 0 bases and J gave up 4 bases, with 15 bases separating them. CDR3 protein: CASSLVAPKGADTQYF. CDR3 coding DNA: TGTGCCAGCAGCTTGGTAGCGCCAAAGGGTGCAGATACGCAGTATTTT.

This chain connects TRBV7-2 to TRBJ1-1, with 7 bases identical to TRBD1. CDR1 is SGHTA, CDR2 FQGNSA, per germline. V lost 5 bases to trimming and J lost 3 bases; unmatched junction nucleotides: 6. The CDR3 is made up of 14 amino acids. As DNA, the CDR3 is TGTGCCAGCAGCCCGAACAGGGGCGACACTGAAGCTTTCTTT. Translation gives CASSPNRGDTEAFF.

This clone occurred once. The chain combines TRBV9 with TRBJ1-2; D uncertain. V lost 0 bases to trimming and J lost 3 bases, with 12 bases between them. The CDR3 sequence is 15 residues long. CDR1 SGDLS and CDR2 YYNGEE come from the germline V gene. CDR3 region: CASSVEWRGYYGYTF. The CDR3, as DNA: TGTGCCAGCAGCGTAGAATGGAGAGGCTACTATGGCTACACCTTC.

This chain links TRBV18 with TRBJ2-7, with a possible D match to TRBD1 (7 bases). Germline CDR1 and CDR2: KGHSH and LQKENI. The V gene lost 2 bases and the J gene lost 11 bases, with 16 bases spanning the gap. The CDR3 contains 13 residues. The DNA of the CDR3 is TGTGCCAGCTCACCATCGGAGGGGGCGGAGGAGTACTTC. Translated, it gives CASSPSEGAEEYF.

V gene TRBV4-3 combines with J gene TRBJ2-1, with TRBD2 identical over 9 bases. The CDR3 loop spans 14 amino acids. Germline lookup yields CDR1 LGHNA and CDR2 YSLEER. The V segment lost 0 bases and the J segment 13 bases; nucleotides outside the gene matches: 7. Written as DNA, the CDR3 is TGCGCCAGCAGCCAAGATCAACTAGCGGGCGATCAGTTCTTC. Protein product: CASSQDQLAGDQFF.

The chain combines TRBV20-1 with TRBJ1-1; D is possibly TRBD1 (6 bases). Trimming took off 3 bases at V and 5 bases at J, with 16 bases between the two ends. Germline V gene data show CDR1 as DFQATT and CDR2 as SNEGSKA (reference sequence). The CDR3 has 14 amino acids. The CDR3 region has the DNA TGCAGTGCTAGTAAAAGCGGGGGCGATACTGAAGCTTTCTTT. Residues: CSASKSGGDTEAFF.

V and J are TRBV4-1 and TRBJ2-1; 13 bases are shared with TRBD2. This CDR3 has 16 residues. CDR1 is MGHRA, CDR2 YSYEKL, per germline. The trim removed 3 bases at V and 8 bases at J, leaving 7 bases unmatched. CDR3 nucleotides: TGCGCCAGCAGCCACAGGACTAGCGGGAGTAGCGATGAGCAGTTCTTC. Protein sequence: CASSHRTSGSSDEQFF.

Remarks on this clone: The same CDR3 is also encoded by other DNA sequences in this sample. The chain links TRBV3-1 (or the pseudogene TRBV3-2) to TRBJ2-7, with 8 nucleotides matching TRBD2. The CDR3 loop spans 22 amino acids. Per the germline V gene, CDR1 is LGHDT and CDR2 is YNNKEL (reference sequence). The J segment lost 5 bases and the V segment lost 4 bases, leaving 31 bases of the junction unmatched. CDR3 residues: CASSLLRAAIRLAGGSGDEQYF. The CDR3 coding sequence is TGTGCCAGCAGCCTCCTGAGGGCAGCAATTAGACTTGCGGGGGGATCTGGGGACGAGCAGTACTTC.

The chain couples TRBV19 to TRBJ1-5, with D maybe TRBD1 (5 bases). The CDR3 totals 15 residues. The germline V gene has CDR1 LNHDA and CDR2 SQIVND (reference sequence). V lost 3 bases to trimming and J lost 0 bases, with 9 bases between them. The CDR3 DNA reads as TGTGCCAGTAGTATTTTAGGGGATAGCAATCAGCCCCAGCATTTT. It yields the protein CASSILGDSNQPQHF.

CDR3 region: CASSIGRLRGYEAFF. The CDR3 bases are TGTGCCAGTAGTATAGGGCGGCTTAGGGGGTATGAAGCTTTCTTT. The chain carries TRBV19 and TRBJ1-1; TRBD1 might be the D (6 bases). V gave up 1 base and J gave up 7 bases, with 16 bases separating them. Per germline, CDR1 LNHDA and CDR2 SQIVND (reference sequence). The CDR3 extends over 15 amino acids.

The chain employs TRBV2 and TRBJ2-7, with unresolved D. V lost 0 bases, J lost 0 bases, and 3 bases lay in between. The V gene's germline CDR1 is SNHLY and CDR2 FYNNEI. The CDR3 is 13 amino acids. The CDR3 reads CASSEASSYEQYF. CDR3 nucleotides: TGTGCCAGCAGTGAAGCCAGCTCCTACGAGCAGTACTTC. The complete variable domain, with remaining parts taken from reference TRBV2 and TRBJ2-7, reads EPEVTQTPSHQVTQMGQEVILRCVPISNHLYFYWYRQILGQKVEFLVSFYNNEISEKSEIFDDQFSVERPDGSNFTLKIRSTKLEDSAMYFCASSEASSYEQYFGPGTRLTVT.

The V call is TRBV6-6, the J call TRBJ2-5; 7 nucleotides align to TRBD1. There are 16 residues in the CDR3. Germline assignment: CDR1 MNHNY and CDR2 SVGAGI (reference sequence). Germline trimming cut 7 bases from V and 1 base from J; bases unmatched to any gene: 12. CDR3 bases: TGTGCCAGCAACAGTTACGGGACAGTGATCCAAGAGACCCAGTACTTC. It specifies CASNSYGTVIQETQYF.